What follows is one T cell receptor (beta chain) and its context. The time point denotes: pre-treatment sample, taken before nivolumab and TIL therapy. The tumor samples were excised metastases, mostly pleural nodules or supraclavicular lymph nodes. The data derive from a study of TIL therapy for anti-PD-1-resistant metastatic lung cancer. This was the immunoSEQ v3 assay. TCRdb's table, derived via immunoSEQ multiplex PCR, lists solely in-frame clones and lacks some. This sample has 6,000 to 7,500 clones; 60% to 80% occur once, and the top ten carry approximately 8.4%. There are 16 residues in the CDR3. V dropped 0 bases and J dropped 2 bases, with 11 bases sitting between them. The germline V gene has CDR1 SGHNT and CDR2 YYREEE (reference sequence).

This chain connects TRBV5-4 to TRBJ1-4; tentatively, D is TRBD1 (5 bases). The sample in question was tumor tissue, obtained at baseline. This sequence originates from a person between 25 and 80 years old with non-small cell lung cancer. The CDR3 DNA sequence: TGTGCCAGCAGCTTGGGGGGGGGTTCGACTAATGAAAAACTGTTTTTT. Its translation: CASSLGGGSTNEKLFF.